This T cell receptor (beta chain) was sequenced for a study of blood T cell repertoires in COVID-19 (dated by TCRdb to 2020 to 2021). Notes on the research overall: Samples from collaborators originated in the United States, Italy and Spain and spanned both the acute and convalescent phases of COVID-19. The material from the prospective study consisted of cDNA or gDNA derived from T cells, B-cell-depleted T cells, or PBMCs. Subjects who had been exposed to COVID-19, were actively infected with it, or had recovered from it provided the deeply sampled blood TCRbeta repertoires that made up the dataset. The repertoires were released in a freely available public database meant as a resource for research on the immune response to SARS-CoV-2. Samples were obtained from the ongoing ImmuneRACE study (first 160 participants) and from about 1,300 subjects provided by 6 global collaborators. Nearly every sample came with metadata listing a de-identified subject ID, COVID-19 status, age in years and sex. Where HLA class I and class II types were available, the types were taken from metadata supplied by the sample provider, not from assay-based typing.

Collaborating institutions collected whole blood in K2EDTA tubes following their own protocols. For TCRbeta analysis, collaborators shipped samples in one of three forms: frozen whole blood, isolated PBMCs, or DNA extracted from either of those sample types. The investigation overall reported the following: How much clinical and demographic metadata was included differed by source and by participant, and the metadata was provided uncurated.

As concerns this clone: This clone's antigen is unknown. Base qualities are missing; no much larger clone stands one base away.

CDR1 and CDR2 were assigned from the germline V gene (reference sequence) as LNHDA and SQIVND. V and J lose 6 bases and 2 bases, and a span of 13 bases separates them. CDR3 length: 14 amino acids, cysteine to phenylalanine. Here the CDR3 DNA is all that survives: 42 bases in frame from base 1. TCRbeta CDR3 regions were amplified from genomic DNA by means of the immunoSEQ Assay, a bias-controlled multiplex PCR. As for how the authors treated the data: The number of nucleated cells in each sample was estimated from the amplification of reference gene primers within the assay. To quantify the absolute abundance of each unique TCRbeta CDR3 rearrangement, sequence reads were collapsed and filtered. For each sample, productive Simpson clonality was calculated as the square root of Simpson's diversity index over productive rearrangements. Held by TCRdb, this immuneACCESS table contains in-frame sequences only and omits some clones. Under half of the omission traces to an unresolved V gene where checked; the cause of the rest is unknown. V and J calls plus clone size are reproduced from that table; the DNA served to infer D and trimming. The sample records tens of thousands of clones, around 74% of which are singletons. Roughly 27% of the sample is held by the ten biggest clonotypes.

The specimen was peripheral blood. Rearrangement joined TRBV19 to TRBJ1-2; possibly the D gene is TRBD1, per 5 matching bases. The receptor's source is a woman older than 75 with acute or convalescent COVID-19. CDR3 protein: CASRSLGQNYGYTF. The DNA sequence is TGTGCCAGTAGATCCCTGGGGCAGAACTATGGCTACACCTTC.